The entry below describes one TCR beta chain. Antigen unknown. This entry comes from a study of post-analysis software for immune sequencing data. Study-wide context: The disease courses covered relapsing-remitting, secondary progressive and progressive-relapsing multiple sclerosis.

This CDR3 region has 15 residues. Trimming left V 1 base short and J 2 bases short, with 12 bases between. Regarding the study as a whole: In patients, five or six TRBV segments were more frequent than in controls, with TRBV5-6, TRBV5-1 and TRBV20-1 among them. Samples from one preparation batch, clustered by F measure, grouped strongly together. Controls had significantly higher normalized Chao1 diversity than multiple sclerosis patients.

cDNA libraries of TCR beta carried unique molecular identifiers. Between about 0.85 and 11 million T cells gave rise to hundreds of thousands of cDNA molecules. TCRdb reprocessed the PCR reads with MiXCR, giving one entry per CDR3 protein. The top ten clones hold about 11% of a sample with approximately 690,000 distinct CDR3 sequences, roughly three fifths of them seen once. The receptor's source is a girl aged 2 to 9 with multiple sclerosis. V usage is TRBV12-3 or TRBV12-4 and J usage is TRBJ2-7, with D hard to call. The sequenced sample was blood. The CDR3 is CASSLGHGPTYEQYF. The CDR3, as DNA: TGTGCCAGCAGTTTAGGCCACGGGCCTACCTACGAGCAGTACTTC.